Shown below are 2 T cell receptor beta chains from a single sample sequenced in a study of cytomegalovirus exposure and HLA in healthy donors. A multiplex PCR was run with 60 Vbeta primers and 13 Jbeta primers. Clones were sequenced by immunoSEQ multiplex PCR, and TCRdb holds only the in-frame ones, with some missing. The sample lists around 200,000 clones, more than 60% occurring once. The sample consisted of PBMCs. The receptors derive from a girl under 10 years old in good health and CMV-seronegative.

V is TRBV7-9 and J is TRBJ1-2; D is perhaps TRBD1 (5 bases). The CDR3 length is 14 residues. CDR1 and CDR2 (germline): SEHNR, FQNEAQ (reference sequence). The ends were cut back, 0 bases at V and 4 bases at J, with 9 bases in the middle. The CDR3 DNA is TGTGCCAGCAGCTTAGCTAGGGGAAGCTATGGCTACACCTTC. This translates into CASSLARGSYGYTF. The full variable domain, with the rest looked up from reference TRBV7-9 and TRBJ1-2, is DTGVSQNPRHKITKRGQNVTFRCDPISEHNRLYWYRQTLGQGPEFLTYFQNEAQLEKSRLLSDRFSAERPKGSFSTLEIQRTEQGDSAMYLCASSLARGSYGYTFGSGTRLTVV.

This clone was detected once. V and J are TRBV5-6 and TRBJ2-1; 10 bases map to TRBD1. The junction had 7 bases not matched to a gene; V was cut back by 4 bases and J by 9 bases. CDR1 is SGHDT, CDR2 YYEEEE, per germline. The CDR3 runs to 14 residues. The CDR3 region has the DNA TGTGCCAGCAGCCTGGGACAGGGGCTCTCTGAGCAGTTCTTC. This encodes CASSLGQGLSEQFF.